This TCR beta chain was documented in a study of blood T cell repertoires in COVID-19. Study-wide context: Some COVID-19 samples were acute and others convalescent; all came from the United States, Italy and Spain. Sources were T cells, B-cell-depleted T cells, or PBMCs; the material itself was cDNA or gDNA.

This CDR3 has 15 residues. Germline CDR1 MNHEY, CDR2 SMNVEV (reference sequence). V was trimmed by 2 bases and J by 4 bases, leaving 14 bases between them. Per the original data handling: Reference gene primers were amplified, and this amplification served to estimate nucleated cell counts. The data were produced by immunoSEQ multiplex PCR, yet TCRdb's version contains in-frame clones alone and is incomplete. Clone size and V and J calls were adopted from that table, with D and trimming inferred from the DNA. The data contain about 270,000 clones, less than 85% of them singletons. The Seattle site enrolled patients during active infection and followed them longitudinally.

The chain employs TRBV27 and TRBJ2-5; D may be TRBD2 (6 bases). The source is a human donor with COVID-19, enrolled during active disease. The donor label of this sample is uncertain. Sequencing used peripheral blood. In nucleotides, the CDR3 is TGTGCCAGCAGTTTAGTGGAGGGACGCGGAGAGACCCAGTACTTC. It specifies CASSLVEGRGETQYF.